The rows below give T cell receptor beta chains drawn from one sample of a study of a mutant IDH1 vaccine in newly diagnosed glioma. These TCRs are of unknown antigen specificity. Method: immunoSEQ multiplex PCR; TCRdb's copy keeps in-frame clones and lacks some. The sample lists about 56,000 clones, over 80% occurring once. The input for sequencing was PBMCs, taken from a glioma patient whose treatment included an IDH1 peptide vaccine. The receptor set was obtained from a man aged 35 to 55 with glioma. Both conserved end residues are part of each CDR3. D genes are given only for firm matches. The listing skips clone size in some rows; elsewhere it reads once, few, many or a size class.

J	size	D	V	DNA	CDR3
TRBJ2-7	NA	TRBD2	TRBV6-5	TGTGCCAGCAGTTACTCGTCGGGAGGGTACGAGCAGTACTTC	CASSYSSGGYEQYF
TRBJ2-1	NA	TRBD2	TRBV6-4	TGTGCCAGCAGCACCGGGACTAACAATGAGCAGTTCTTC	CASSTGTNNEQFF
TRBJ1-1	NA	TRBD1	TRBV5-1	TGCGCCAGCAGCTGGGACAGTCGATCGACTGAAGCTTTCTTT	CASSWDSRSTEAFF
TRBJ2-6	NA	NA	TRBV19	TGTGCCAGTAGTGCAGGGAGCTCTGGGGCCAACGTCCTGACTTTC	CASSAGSSGANVLTF
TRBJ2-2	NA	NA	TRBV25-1	TGTGCCAGCAGCCTAAACACCGGGGAGCTGTTTTTT	CASSLNTGELFF
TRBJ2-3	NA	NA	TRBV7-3	TGTGCCAGCAGCCTCGACTCCGGGTACACAGATACGCAGTATTTT	CASSLDSGYTDTQYF
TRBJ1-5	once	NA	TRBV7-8	TGTGCCAGCAGCAATGCTGCACTATATAGCAATCAGCCCCAGCATTTT	CASSNAALYSNQPQHF
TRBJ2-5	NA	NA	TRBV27	TGTGCCAGCAGTTTATCGCGTCTTGGGACCCAGTACTTC	CASSLSRLGTQYF
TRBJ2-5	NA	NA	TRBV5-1	TGCGCCAGCAGCTTCATAGCGCAAGAGACCCAGTACTTC	CASSFIAQETQYF
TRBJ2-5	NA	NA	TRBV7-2	TGTGCCAGCAGCCCGATCATCCAAGAGACCCAGTACTTC	CASSPIIQETQYF
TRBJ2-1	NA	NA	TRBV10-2	TGCGCCAGCAGTGAGTCGAAATGGGCCTACAATGAGCAGTTCTTC	CASSESKWAYNEQFF
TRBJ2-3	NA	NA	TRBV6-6	TGTGCCAGCAGTTACCCACAGGAGCGCACAGATACGCAGTATTTT	CASSYPQERTDTQYF
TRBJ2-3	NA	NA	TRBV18	TGTGCCAGCTCACCTCAGACCTACGGGAGGGGACAGGCAGATACGCAGTATTTT	CASSPQTYGRGQADTQYF
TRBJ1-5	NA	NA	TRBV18	TGTGCCAGCTCCCACCCCGCCAGGAGCAATCAGCCCCAGCATTTT	CASSHPARSNQPQHF
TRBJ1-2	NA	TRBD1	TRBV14	TGTGCCAGCAGCCAACGAACAGGGGACTATGGCTACACCTTC	CASSQRTGDYGYTF
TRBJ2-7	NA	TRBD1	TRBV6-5	TGTGCCAGCAGTCTAGACAGGGGGATATACGAGCAGTACTTC	CASSLDRGIYEQYF
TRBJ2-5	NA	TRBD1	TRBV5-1	TGCGCCAGCAGCTTGGCAGACAGGGAAGTTGGGGAGACCCAGTACTTC	CASSLADREVGETQYF
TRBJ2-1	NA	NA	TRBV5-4	TGTGCCAGCAGCACGAACCCTACAGGGACCAATGAGCAGTTCTTC	CASSTNPTGTNEQFF
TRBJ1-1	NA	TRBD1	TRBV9	TGTGCCAGCAGCGGAGGGACAGGGACAGTGAACACTGAAGCTTTCTTT	CASSGGTGTVNTEAFF
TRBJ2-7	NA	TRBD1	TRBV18	TGTGCCAGCTCACCTGGGGACAGGGTCTACGAGCAGTACTTC	CASSPGDRVYEQYF
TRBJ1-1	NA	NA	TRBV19	TGTGCCACACGCAGGTTTGGGGACACTGAAGCTTTCTTT	CATRRFGDTEAFF
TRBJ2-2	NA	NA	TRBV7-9	TGTGCCAGCAGCTTAGGAGGGCAGGCCGGGGAGCTGTTTTTT	CASSLGGQAGELFF
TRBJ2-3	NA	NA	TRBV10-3	TGTGCCATCAGCTCGGGGGTGGGAGCAAAAGGGGATACGCAGTATTTT	CAISSGVGAKGDTQYF
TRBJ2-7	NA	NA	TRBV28	TGTGCCAGCAGTGTGACGGACGGAGGGTACGAGCAGTACTTC	CASSVTDGGYEQYF